A single sample gave rise to the 8 T cell receptor beta chains below, sequenced in a study of Ad26.COV2.S vaccination and SARS-CoV-2 variants. Treatment reported: some 20 received Ad26.COV2.S at low or high dose, single or two shots; 5 received placebo; per-sample allocation not given. The study sampled participants on day 63 after the first vaccine or placebo injection. Generated by immunoSEQ multiplex PCR, the TCRdb table keeps only in-frame clones and is missing some. This table holds hundreds of thousands of clones, roughly 87% found once. The specimen was peripheral blood, collected in a trial of Ad26.COV2.S vaccine versus placebo. All receptors come from a person aged 18-65 years who received the Ad26.COV2.S COVID-19 vaccine or a placebo.

The chain is built from TRBV13 and TRBJ1-2; 8 positions match TRBD1. CDR1 is PRHDT, CDR2 FYEKMQ, per germline (reference sequence). V shed 4 bases and J 4 bases; nucleotides not matched to a gene: 2. This CDR3 comprises 13 residues. The CDR3 sequence: CASSSTGGYGYTF. The CDR3 nucleotides are TGTGCCAGCAGCTCCACAGGGGGCTATGGCTACACCTTC.

The CDR3 DNA reads as TGTGCCATCAGTGAGCGGGGTGGGGAGACCCAGTACTTC. Translated: CAISERGGETQYF. The chain employs TRBV10-3 and TRBJ2-5, with TRBD2 as a possible D gene (5 bases). This CDR3 contains 13 residues. V lost 2 bases, J lost 5 bases, and 9 bases lay in between. The V gene's germline CDR1 is ENHRY and CDR2 SYGVKD.

The chain couples TRBV6-7 to TRBJ1-2; 9 bases align to TRBD1. TRBV6-7 is annotated as an ORF whose role is uncertain. The V gene end was trimmed by 3 bases and the J gene end by 0 bases; junction bases not matched to a gene: 11. The CDR3 has 18 residues. CDR3 in amino acids: CASSYTSTGTGPNYGYTF. CDR3 bases: TGTGCCAGCAGTTATACCAGCACCGGGACAGGGCCTAACTATGGCTACACCTTC.

This chain joins TRBV6-1 and TRBJ1-5, with TRBD1 matching 8 bases. V gave up 2 bases and J gave up 7 bases; unmatched junction bases: 10. Germline V gives CDR1 MNHNS, CDR2 SASEGT. The CDR3 is made up of 16 amino acids. CDR3 coding DNA: TGTGCCAGCAGTGAAAGTAGCGGACAGGGCTGGCAGCCCCAGCATTTT. It translates to CASSESSGQGWQPQHF.

The genes are TRBV19 and TRBJ1-2; D possibly corresponds to TRBD1 (5 bases). V was trimmed by 0 bases and J by 5 bases, leaving 13 bases between them. The CDR3 contains 15 residues. CDR1 and CDR2 (germline): LNHDA, SQIVND (reference sequence). CDR3 in amino acids: CASSIDGAGRYGYTF. Here the CDR3 DNA reads TGTGCCAGTAGTATAGATGGCGCAGGGAGGTATGGCTACACCTTC.

V is TRBV2 and J is TRBJ2-7; a possible D gene is TRBD2 (6 bases). Germline-derived CDR1 and CDR2 are SNHLY and FYNNEI. CDR3 length: 14 residues. With 7 bases removed from V and 0 bases from J, the gap between germline ends came to 13 bases. CDR3 nucleotides: TGTGCCAGCAAACGCGGGGTAAGCTCCTACGAGCAGTACTTC. Protein sequence: CASKRGVSSYEQYF. Combining the CDR3 with reference TRBV2 and TRBJ2-7 gives the whole variable domain EPEVTQTPSHQVTQMGQEVILRCVPISNHLYFYWYRQILGQKVEFLVSFYNNEISEKSEIFDDQFSVERPDGSNFTLKIRSTKLEDSAMYFCASKRGVSSYEQYFGPGTRLTVT.

V and J are TRBV5-1 and TRBJ2-1, with 7 nucleotides matching TRBD1. This CDR3 has 14 amino acids. The V gene's germline CDR1 is SGHRS and CDR2 YFSETQ. Trimming removed 3 bases from V and 5 bases from J; junction bases left unmatched: 5. The CDR3 protein is CASSSGQSHNEQFF. CDR3 nucleotide sequence: TGCGCCAGCAGCTCGGGACAGAGTCACAATGAGCAGTTCTTC.

The rearrangement links TRBV6-1 to TRBJ1-5; tentative D call: TRBD1 (5 bases). This CDR3 contains 15 residues. Trimming shortened V by 3 bases and J by 6 bases, and 15 bases separated the two germline ends. Per germline, CDR1 MNHNS and CDR2 SASEGT. The CDR3 DNA reads as TGTGCCAGCAGTGACCAGCAGGGAACAGGTCAGCCCCAGCATTTT. Protein: CASSDQQGTGQPQHF.